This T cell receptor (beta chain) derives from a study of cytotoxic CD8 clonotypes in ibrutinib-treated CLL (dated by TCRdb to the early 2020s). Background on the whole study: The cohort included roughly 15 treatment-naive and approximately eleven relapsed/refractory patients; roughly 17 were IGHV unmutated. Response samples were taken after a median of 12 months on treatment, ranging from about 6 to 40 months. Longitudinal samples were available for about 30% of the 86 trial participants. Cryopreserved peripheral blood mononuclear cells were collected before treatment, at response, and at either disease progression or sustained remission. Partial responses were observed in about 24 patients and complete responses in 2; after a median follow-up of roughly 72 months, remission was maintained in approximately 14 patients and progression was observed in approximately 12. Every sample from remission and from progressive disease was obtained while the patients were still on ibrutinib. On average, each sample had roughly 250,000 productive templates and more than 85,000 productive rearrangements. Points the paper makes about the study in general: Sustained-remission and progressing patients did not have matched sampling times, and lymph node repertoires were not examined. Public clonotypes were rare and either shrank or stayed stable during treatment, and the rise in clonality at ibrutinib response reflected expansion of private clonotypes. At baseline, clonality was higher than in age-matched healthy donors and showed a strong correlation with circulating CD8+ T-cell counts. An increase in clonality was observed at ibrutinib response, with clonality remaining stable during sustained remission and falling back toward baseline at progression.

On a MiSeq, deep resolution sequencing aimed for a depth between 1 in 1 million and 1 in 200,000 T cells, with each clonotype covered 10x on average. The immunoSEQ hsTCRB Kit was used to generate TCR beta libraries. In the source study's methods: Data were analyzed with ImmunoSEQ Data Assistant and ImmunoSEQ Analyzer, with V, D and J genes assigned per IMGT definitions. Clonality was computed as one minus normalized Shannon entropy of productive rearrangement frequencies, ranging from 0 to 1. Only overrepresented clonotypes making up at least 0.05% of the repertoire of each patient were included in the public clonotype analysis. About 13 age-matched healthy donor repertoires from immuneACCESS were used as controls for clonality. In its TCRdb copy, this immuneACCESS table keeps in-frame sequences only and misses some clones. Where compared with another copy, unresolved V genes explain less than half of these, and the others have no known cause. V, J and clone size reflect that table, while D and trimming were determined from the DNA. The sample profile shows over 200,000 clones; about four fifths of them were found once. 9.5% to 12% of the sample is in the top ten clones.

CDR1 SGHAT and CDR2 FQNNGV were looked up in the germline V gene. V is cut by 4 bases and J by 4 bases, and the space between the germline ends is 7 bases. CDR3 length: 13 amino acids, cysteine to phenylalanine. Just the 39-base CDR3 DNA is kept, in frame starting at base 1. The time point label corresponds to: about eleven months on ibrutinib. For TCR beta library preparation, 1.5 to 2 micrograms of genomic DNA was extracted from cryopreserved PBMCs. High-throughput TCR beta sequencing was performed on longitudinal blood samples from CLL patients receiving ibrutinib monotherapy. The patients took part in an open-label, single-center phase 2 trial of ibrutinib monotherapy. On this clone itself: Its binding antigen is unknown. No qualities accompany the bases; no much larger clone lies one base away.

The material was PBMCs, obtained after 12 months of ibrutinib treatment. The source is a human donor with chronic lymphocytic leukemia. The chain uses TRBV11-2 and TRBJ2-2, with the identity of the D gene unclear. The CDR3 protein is CASSYGSTGELFF. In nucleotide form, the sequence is TGTGCCAGCAGCTACGGATCCACCGGGGAGCTGTTTTTT.